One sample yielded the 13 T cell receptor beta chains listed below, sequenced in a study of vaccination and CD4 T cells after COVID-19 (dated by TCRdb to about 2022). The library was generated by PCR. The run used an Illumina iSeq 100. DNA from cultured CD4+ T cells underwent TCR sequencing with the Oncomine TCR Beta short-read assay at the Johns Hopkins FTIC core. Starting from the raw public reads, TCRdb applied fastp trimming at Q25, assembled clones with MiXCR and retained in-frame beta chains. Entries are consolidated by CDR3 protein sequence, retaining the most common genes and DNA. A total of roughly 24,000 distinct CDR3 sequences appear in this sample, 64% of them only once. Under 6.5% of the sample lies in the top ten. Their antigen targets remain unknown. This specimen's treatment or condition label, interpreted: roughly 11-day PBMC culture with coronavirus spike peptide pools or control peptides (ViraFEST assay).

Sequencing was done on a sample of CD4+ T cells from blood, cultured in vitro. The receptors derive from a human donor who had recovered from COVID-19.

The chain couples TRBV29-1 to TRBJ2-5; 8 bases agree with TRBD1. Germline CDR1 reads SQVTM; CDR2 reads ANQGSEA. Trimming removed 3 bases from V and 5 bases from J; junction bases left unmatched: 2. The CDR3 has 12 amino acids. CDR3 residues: CSVDDRGETQYF. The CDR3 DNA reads TGCAGCGTTGATGACAGGGGCGAGACCCAGTACTTC.

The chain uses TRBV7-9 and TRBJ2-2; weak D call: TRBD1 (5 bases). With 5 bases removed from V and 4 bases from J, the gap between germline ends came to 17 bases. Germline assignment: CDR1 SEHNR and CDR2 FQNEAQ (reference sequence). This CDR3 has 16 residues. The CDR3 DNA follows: TGTGCCAGCAGCCGCCTCAGGGTTCGGAGCACCGGGGAGCTGTTTTTT. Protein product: CASSRLRVRSTGELFF.

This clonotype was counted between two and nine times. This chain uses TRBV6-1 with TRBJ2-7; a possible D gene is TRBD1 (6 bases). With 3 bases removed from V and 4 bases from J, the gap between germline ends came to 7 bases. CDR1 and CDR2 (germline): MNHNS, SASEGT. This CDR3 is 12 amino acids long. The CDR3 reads CASSEQGYEQYF. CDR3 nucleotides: TGTGCCAGCAGTGAGCAGGGGTACGAGCAGTACTTC.

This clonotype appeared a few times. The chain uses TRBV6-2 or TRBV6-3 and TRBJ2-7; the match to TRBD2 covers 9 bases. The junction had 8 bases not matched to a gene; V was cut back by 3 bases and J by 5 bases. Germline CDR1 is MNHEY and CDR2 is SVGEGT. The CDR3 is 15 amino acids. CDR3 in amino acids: CASSYPGTSKHEQYF. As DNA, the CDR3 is TGTGCCAGCAGTTATCCCGGGACTAGCAAGCACGAGCAGTACTTC.

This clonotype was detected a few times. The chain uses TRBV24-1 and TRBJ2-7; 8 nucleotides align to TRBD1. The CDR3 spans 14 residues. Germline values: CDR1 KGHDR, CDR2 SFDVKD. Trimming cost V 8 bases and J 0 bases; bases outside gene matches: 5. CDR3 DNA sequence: TGTGCCACCAAACCCGGGACAGGCTCCTACGAGCAGTACTTC. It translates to CATKPGTGSYEQYF.

The CDR3 here is CASSLETVRGELFF. DNA of the CDR3: TGTGCCAGCAGCTTAGAGACAGTGAGAGGGGAGCTGTTTTTT. V gene TRBV11-3 combines with J gene TRBJ2-2; TRBD1 is a possible D gene (5 bases). The CDR3 has 14 residues. Germline CDR1 is SGHNT and CDR2 is YENEEA. Trimming shortened V by 0 bases and J by 8 bases, and 10 bases separated the two germline ends. Complete variable domain (other parts from reference TRBV11-3 and TRBJ2-2): EAGVVQSPRYKIIEKKQPVAFWCNPISGHNTLYWYLQNLGQGPELLIRYENEEAVDDSQLPKDRFSAERLKGVDSTLKIQPAELGDSAVYLCASSLETVRGELFFGEGSRLTVL.

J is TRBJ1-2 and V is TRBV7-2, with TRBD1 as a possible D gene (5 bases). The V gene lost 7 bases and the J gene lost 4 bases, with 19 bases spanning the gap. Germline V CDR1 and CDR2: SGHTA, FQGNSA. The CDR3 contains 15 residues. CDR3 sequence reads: CASIQSAGVGYGYTF. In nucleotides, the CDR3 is TGTGCCAGCATCCAAAGTGCGGGGGTGGGCTATGGCTACACCTTC.

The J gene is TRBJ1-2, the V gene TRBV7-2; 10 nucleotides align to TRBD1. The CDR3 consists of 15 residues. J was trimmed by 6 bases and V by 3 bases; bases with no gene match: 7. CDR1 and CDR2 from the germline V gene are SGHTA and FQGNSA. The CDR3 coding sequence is TGTGCCAGCAGCTTTCTCGGGACAGGGGATCATGGCTACACCTTC. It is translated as CASSFLGTGDHGYTF. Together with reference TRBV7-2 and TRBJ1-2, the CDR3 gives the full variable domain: GAGVSQSPSNKVTEKGKDVELRCDPISGHTALYWYRQSLGQGLEFLIYFQGNSAPDKSGLPSDRFSAERTGGSVSTLTIQRTQQEDSAVYLCASSFLGTGDHGYTFGSGTRLTVV.

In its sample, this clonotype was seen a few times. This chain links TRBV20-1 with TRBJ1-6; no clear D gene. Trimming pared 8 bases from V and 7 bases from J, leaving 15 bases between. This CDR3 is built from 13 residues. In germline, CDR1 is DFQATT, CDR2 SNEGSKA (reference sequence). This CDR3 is CSSAQERNSPLHF. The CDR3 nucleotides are TGCAGTTCCGCTCAGGAGAGAAATTCACCCCTCCACTTT.

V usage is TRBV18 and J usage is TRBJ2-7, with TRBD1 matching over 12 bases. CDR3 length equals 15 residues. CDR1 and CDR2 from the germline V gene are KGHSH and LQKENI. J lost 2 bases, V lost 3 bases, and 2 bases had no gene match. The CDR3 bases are TGTGCCAGCTCACCGGGACAGGGGGCGACCTACGAGCAGTACTTC. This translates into CASSPGQGATYEQYF.

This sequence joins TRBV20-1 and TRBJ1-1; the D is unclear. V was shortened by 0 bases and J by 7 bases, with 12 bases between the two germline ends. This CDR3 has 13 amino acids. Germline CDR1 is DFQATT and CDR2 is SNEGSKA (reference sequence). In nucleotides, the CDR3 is TGCAGTGCTAGAGATCCCCGAGGCCTTGAAGCTTTCTTT. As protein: CSARDPRGLEAFF.

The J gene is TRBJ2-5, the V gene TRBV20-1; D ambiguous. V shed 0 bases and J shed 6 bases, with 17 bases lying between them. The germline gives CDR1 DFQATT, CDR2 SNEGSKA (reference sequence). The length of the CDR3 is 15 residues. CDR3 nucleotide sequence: TGCAGTGCTAGAGATCCGAAAGGGATGGGGAAGACCCAGTACTTC. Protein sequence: CSARDPKGMGKTQYF.

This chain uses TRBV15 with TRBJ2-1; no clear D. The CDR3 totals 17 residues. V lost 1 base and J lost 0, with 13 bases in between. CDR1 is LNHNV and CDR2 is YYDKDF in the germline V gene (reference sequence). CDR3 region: CATSRVVAVSSYNEQFF. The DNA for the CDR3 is TGTGCCACCAGCAGAGTCGTCGCGGTAAGCTCCTACAATGAGCAGTTCTTC.